Listed below are T cell receptor beta chains from one sample, sequenced in a study of regulatory T cells in long-lasting Graves disease. TCRdb itself ran the multiplex PCR reads through MiXCR, one entry per CDR3 protein. The table includes hundreds of thousands of distinct CDR3 sequences, approximately 15% detected once. This same sample was also part of a study on T cells in Graves' hyperthyroidism and ophthalmopathy.

The source material was peripheral blood mononuclear cells (PBMCs), sampled at new diagnosis, from a patient treated with antithyroid drugs. These receptors all stem from a woman in her 30s with Graves disease. Each CDR3 is given with its conserved first and last residue. D genes are given only for firm matches. Size is omitted from some rows. Given values are once, few, many or a class for expanded clones.

TRBV27	TRBJ2-1	-	many	CASSRQVFDEQFF	TGTGCCAGCAGTCGACAGGTTTTCGATGAGCAGTTCTTC
TRBV6-1	TRBJ1-5	TRBD1	few	CASSEFSTGVVQPQHF	TGTGCCAGCAGTGAATTCTCGACAGGGGTAGTTCAGCCCCAGCATTTT
TRBV28	TRBJ2-2	-	few	CASSSPGTTNTGELFF	TGTGCCAGCAGCTCTCCCGGGACGACAAACACCGGGGAGCTGTTTTTT
TRBV2	TRBJ2-7	-	many	CATRDTSSYEQYF	TGTGCCACAAGGGACACGTCTTCCTACGAGCAGTACTTC
TRBV14	TRBJ2-7	TRBD2	few	CASSQGGTTYEQYF	TGTGCCAGCAGCCAAGGTGGGACTACCTACGAGCAGTACTTC
TRBV9	TRBJ1-2	TRBD1	-	CASSPTGGLDYGYTF	TGTGCCAGCAGCCCGACAGGGGGGTTGGACTATGGCTACACCTTC
TRBV7-8	TRBJ1-4	-	many	CASSNRDGSFVGEKLFF	TGTGCCAGCAGCAACCGGGACGGCTCATTTGTTGGTGAAAAACTGTTTTTT
TRBV28	TRBJ2-1	-	-	CASNPRGGGQFF	TGTGCCAGCAATCCCCGGGGTGGTGGGCAGTTCTTC
TRBV27	TRBJ2-7	-	few	CASRRTRGEQYF	TGTGCCAGCAGACGTACTAGAGGCGAGCAGTACTTC
TRBV7-3	TRBJ2-2	-	-	CASALGTGELFF	TGTGCCAGCGCACTGGGCACCGGGGAGCTGTTTTTT
TRBV10-3	TRBJ1-5	TRBD1	many	CAIGTGGMSNQPQHF	TGTGCCATCGGGACAGGGGGCATGAGCAATCAGCCCCAGCATTTT
TRBV2	TRBJ2-7	TRBD1	many	CASSMTGHEQYF	TGTGCCAGCAGTATGACAGGGCACGAGCAGTACTTC
TRBV10-2	TRBJ2-7	TRBD2	-	CASRRTSSAYEQYF	TGCGCCAGCAGGCGGACTAGCTCAGCCTACGAGCAGTACTTC
TRBV20-1	TRBJ1-2	-	-	CSERQSPLGYGYTF	TGCAGCGAGAGACAGTCCCCATTAGGCTATGGCTACACCTTC
TRBV14	TRBJ1-2	-	few	CASSRLTENYGYTF	TGTGCCAGCAGCCGTCTGACAGAGAACTATGGCTACACCTTC
TRBV3-1	TRBJ1-5	-	few	CASSPGTTSNQPQHF	TGTGCCAGCAGCCCCGGGACGACTAGCAATCAGCCCCAGCATTTT
TRBV12-5	TRBJ1-2	-	many	CASGLSALGQIDGYTF	TGTGCTAGTGGTTTGTCGGCGTTGGGACAAATAGATGGCTACACCTTC
TRBV6-1	TRBJ1-1	-	many	CASRTGMSTEAFF	TGTGCCAGCAGAACAGGGATGAGCACTGAAGCTTTCTTT
TRBV11-1	TRBJ2-1	TRBD2	few	CASSPWIAGAYSYNEQFF	TGTGCCAGCAGCCCATGGATAGCGGGAGCCTACTCCTACAATGAGCAGTTCTTC
TRBV5-5	TRBJ2-3	TRBD2	few	CASSAGEGWGADTQYF	TGTGCCAGCAGCGCTGGGGAGGGATGGGGGGCAGATACGCAGTATTTT
TRBV6-1	TRBJ2-5	TRBD1	many	CASEVRQGVKAKETQYF	TGTGCCAGCGAGGTTCGACAGGGGGTAAAGGCAAAAGAGACCCAGTACTTC
TRBV19	TRBJ1-2	TRBD1	few	CATWDRGGIYGYTF	TGTGCCACCTGGGACAGGGGAGGAATTTATGGCTACACCTTC
TRBV20-1	TRBJ1-1	-	many	CSAAAGGVNTEAFF	TGCAGTGCTGCTGCGGGGGGCGTGAACACTGAAGCTTTCTTT
TRBV7-9	TRBJ1-1	-	many	CASSPNVQTNTEAFF	TGTGCCAGCAGCCCGAATGTGCAAACGAACACTGAAGCTTTCTTT
TRBV24-1	TRBJ1-5	-	many	CATSATAINQPQHF	TGTGCCACCAGTGCGACAGCGATCAATCAGCCCCAGCATTTT
TRBV6-1	TRBJ1-4	TRBD1	many	CASSPQGGDEKLFF	TGTGCCAGCAGTCCCCAGGGGGGCGATGAAAAACTGTTTTTT
TRBV28	TRBJ2-1	TRBD2	many	CASSRGGTSINEQFF	TGTGCCAGCAGTCGCGGGGGGACTAGCATCAATGAGCAGTTCTTC